The present T cell receptor (beta chain) was sequenced within a study of cytomegalovirus exposure and HLA in healthy donors listed by TCRdb under 2017. Regarding the research as a whole: An earlier analysis of about 530 of the donors reported 250 to 350 Gb of sequence data and 95 million to 130 million unique TCR beta sequences obtained from approximately 180 million T cells. Using immunosequencing, the study profiled T cell repertoires from 500 to 800 subjects and related those repertoires to cytomegalovirus serostatus. HLA typing included class I and class II loci at four-digit resolution. The study aimed to test whether cataloging public T cell receptors could reveal signatures of past pathogen exposure. Along with the roughly 710-subject first cohort, a separate validation cohort of more than 90 different subjects was used. To predict cytomegalovirus infection status, the study brought together high-throughput TCR immunosequencing, statistical association of individual TCRs with disease status, and machine learning. Donor age, sex, ethnicity and CMV serostatus were compiled together with the repertoire data. An earlier analysis of some 600 of the donors applied high-throughput TCR beta sequencing to assess whether each TCR beta V gene segment acted as functional or pseudogenic. A later genetic analysis used genome-wide SNP genotypes for about 60% of the 666 donors, treating that subset as a discovery cohort. A later analysis re-analyzed previously published TCR beta repertoires from about 600 donors and added high-resolution HLA genotyping to study TCR occurrence patterns. Rather than drawing on any new phenotypic data, the later analysis identified candidate immune exposures from TCR beta sequences and the way those sequences occurred across donors. The genetic ancestry cluster associated with self-reported Caucasian donors included approximately 85% of the 398 genotyped donors. An early release covering roughly 640 HLA-typed donors comprised 300 to 350 gigabases of sequencing data and tens of millions of unique TCR sequences. Among over 350 genotyped donors of the cohort, an average of around 240,000 unique TCR beta nucleotide sequences were sequenced per donor, roughly 20% of them non-productive. The number of typed donors differed by locus: about 629-630 for A, B, C, DRB1 and DQB1; roughly 510 for DQA1; 606 for DPA1; and some 470 for DPB1. Roughly five DR-DQ haplotypes were handled as single units for association and clustering, since linkage in the cohort was strong. Every repertoire in the discovery cohort had been generated on one and the same sequencing platform. Overall results and qualifications from the work: A later analysis found that HLA-associated TCR beta chains were more clonally expanded and had lower generation probabilities than equally common non-associated chains. The cohort was sequenced for TCR beta chains only, and without alpha or paired-chain data the features that could be detected were limited. Because counts were too low, seventeen rarely observed V segments, including chromosome 9 orphons, were excluded from the earlier analysis of some 540 of the donors. Some IMGT-functional V segments, including TRBV6-2 and TRBV6-3, could not be distinguished by the 87-base-pair reads and were therefore excluded. A further reported finding was that TCR beta sequences accurately predicted the HLA-A and HLA-B alleles for most subjects in the first cohort. Most CMV-associated TCR beta chains appeared to be HLA-restricted in a later analysis, and the HLA associations seemed to be driven largely by CMV exposure. The classifier was reported to diagnose cytomegalovirus status with high specificity and sensitivity in both the original and validation cohorts. In a later analysis, around 17,000 TCR beta sequences were associated with specific HLA alleles at a false discovery rate of 0.05. A few of the identified cytomegalovirus-associated TCR beta chains were confirmed in vitro to be specific for cytomegalovirus antigens. A later genetic analysis reported fewer N-insertions in productive TCRs among donors in an Asian-associated ancestry cluster than the approximately 700-donor mean. In a later analysis, TCR association rates were found to vary across HLA loci, with the most associated TCRs seen for DRB1 alleles and the fewest for HLA-C alleles. A later genetic analysis associated a missense DCLRE1C variant with V-gene and J-gene trimming of TCR beta chains, and an independent cohort replicated the association. In an earlier analysis of under 600 of the donors, most TCR beta V segments were observed in productive rearrangements about 87% or about 30% of the time, broadly matching IMGT annotations. Most TCR sequences were observed very rarely across donors, whereas some public TCRs were present in many individuals. The study listed approximately 160 TCR beta chains as associated with cytomegalovirus. Roughly uniform sequencing depth across donors was assumed in presence/absence analyses, although this assumption may not hold. In a later analysis, several top co-occurrence clusters were reported to appear linked to parvovirus B19, influenza, CMV and Epstein-Barr virus. When HLA alleles, especially DR and DQ, strongly co-occurred, TCR associations were difficult to assign to individual alleles. The authors suggested that the approach could potentially be extended to other disease states and immunological phenotypes. Correlated functional status among segregating V segments might be attributable to linkage disequilibrium, but an unknown experimental factor could not be ruled out. The sequencing pipeline was judged likely to have produced a cluster of highly shared sequence variants as a technical artifact. The only immune exposure information available for the cohort was CMV serostatus. Because HLA typing was missing for some donors at each locus, association tests included only the typed subset.

Libraries were made using the immunoSEQ multiplex PCR assay. The multiplex PCR relied on a mix of 60 forward primers for TCR Vbeta segments and 13 reverse primers for TCR Jbeta segments. The CDR3 region of rearranged TCR beta genes was amplified from genomic DNA with a multiplex PCR assay. Amplified TCR beta libraries were sequenced as 87-base-pair reads on the Illumina HiSeq System. Regarding the original processing steps: A later analysis tallied around 87 million unique TCR beta chains across the 700 or so repertoires, and approximately 12 million of those chains were shared by two or more donors. Raw reads were error-corrected and collapsed into unique sequences with a nearest-neighbor algorithm that merged closely related sequences to remove PCR and sequencing errors. Alignment of CDR3 sequences to IMGT reference sequences was used to assign V, D and J gene segments. For a sequence to be retained, a match of at least six nucleotides to both a V gene segment and a J gene segment was required. A rearrangement counted as productive if the CDR3 had no stop codons and remained in frame with V and J, and every other rearrangement counted as non-productive. CDR3 was defined according to IMGT convention as the region running from the second conserved V-encoded cysteine to the conserved J-encoded phenylalanine. The earlier analysis of about 620 of the donors excluded sequences that lacked an unambiguous match to a single V gene segment. An earlier analysis of 500 to 600 of the donors classified V segments as functional when productive rearrangements were above 56.7% and as segregating when the standard deviation between donors was above 5%. A statistical classification framework was built to diagnose cytomegalovirus status from the catalog of TCR beta chain sequences. In a later analysis, V and J genes were assigned by comparing TCR nucleotide sequences against IMGT/GENE-DB human TR gene sequences. A later analysis assigned CDR3 sequences and most-parsimonious VDJ recombination scenarios with the TCRdist pipeline. In a later analysis, every TCR beta chain was defined by the combination of its CDR3 amino acid sequence and its V-gene family, and reads without a unique V-gene family were dropped. In a later analysis, around 600 highly shared, low-generation-probability nucleotide sequences were removed to address suspected cross-contamination and a sequencing artifact. In a later analysis, a clonal expansion index for each public chain was calculated from normalized within-repertoire ranks of inferred template counts. In a later analysis, generation probabilities were computed using a VDJ recombination model fitted to out-of-frame rearrangements, and the results were checked against IGoR. In a later analysis, TCR-TCR, TCR-HLA and TCR-CMV co-occurrence was scored with hypergeometric tests, and a repertoire-size bias correction was applied to TCR pairs. In a later analysis, false discovery rates were estimated by permuting HLA or CMV assignments 20 times. In a later analysis, co-occurring TCRs were grouped using DBSCAN, with TCRdist sequence similarity added in when clustering inside HLA-allele-positive subsets. For co-occurrence clustering, repertoires with fewer than 30,000 or more than 120,000 public chains were excluded, along with five repertoires with anomalous nucleotide sharing. The clones in this table, taken by TCRdb from immuneACCESS, are in-frame only. Not every clone is retained; where verified, under half of the shortfall comes from an unresolved V gene, and the cause of the rest is unknown. Clone size and the V and J calls come from that table; the DNA yielded D and trimming. Within this sample are approximately 150,000 clones, with 77% of them counted one time only. Under 2% of the sample is held by the ten biggest clonotypes.

CDR1 and CDR2 were assigned from the germline V gene as MDHEN and SYDVKM. V gives up 5 bases and J gives up 7 bases, and the segment between their germline ends measures 14 bases. CDR3 length: 13 amino acids, cysteine to phenylalanine. The sequence is cut down to CDR3 DNA, 39 bases in frame from base 1. The cohort was made up of 650 to 700 healthy bone marrow donors. At the time of sampling, all cohort members were nominally healthy, though unrecorded immune exposures were likely present. The donor tested CMV seronegative, placing the donor among the 350 to 400 seronegative members of the cohort. A peripheral blood sample was provided by each donor, and peripheral blood mononuclear cells were used for TCR beta sequencing. Genomic DNA was extracted from the blood cell samples with the Qiagen DNeasy Blood Extraction Kit. A word on this clone: Its antigen target is currently unknown. The sample holds no much larger clone one base away, and base qualities are not on file.

Sequenced: PBMCs. The chain employs TRBV28 and TRBJ1-2; the D gene is not confidently resolved. This TCR derives from a female donor in good health and CMV-seronegative. The nucleotide sequence reads TGTGCCAGCAGTACTAGCAGGTTGAGTGGCTACACCTTC. Translated, it reads CASSTSRLSGYTF.